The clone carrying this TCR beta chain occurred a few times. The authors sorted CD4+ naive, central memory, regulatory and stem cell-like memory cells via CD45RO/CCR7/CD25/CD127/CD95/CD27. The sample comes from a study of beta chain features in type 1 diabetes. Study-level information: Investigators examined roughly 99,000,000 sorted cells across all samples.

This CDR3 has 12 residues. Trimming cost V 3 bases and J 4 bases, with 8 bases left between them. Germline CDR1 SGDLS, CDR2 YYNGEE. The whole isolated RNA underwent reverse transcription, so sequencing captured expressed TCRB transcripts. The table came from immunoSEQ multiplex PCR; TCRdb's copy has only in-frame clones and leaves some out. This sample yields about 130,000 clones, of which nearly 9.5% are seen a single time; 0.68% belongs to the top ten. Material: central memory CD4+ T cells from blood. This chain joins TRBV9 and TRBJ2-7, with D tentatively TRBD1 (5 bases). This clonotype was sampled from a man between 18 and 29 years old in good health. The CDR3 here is CASSARGYEQYF. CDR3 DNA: TGTGCCAGCAGCGCAAGGGGTTACGAGCAGTACTTC.